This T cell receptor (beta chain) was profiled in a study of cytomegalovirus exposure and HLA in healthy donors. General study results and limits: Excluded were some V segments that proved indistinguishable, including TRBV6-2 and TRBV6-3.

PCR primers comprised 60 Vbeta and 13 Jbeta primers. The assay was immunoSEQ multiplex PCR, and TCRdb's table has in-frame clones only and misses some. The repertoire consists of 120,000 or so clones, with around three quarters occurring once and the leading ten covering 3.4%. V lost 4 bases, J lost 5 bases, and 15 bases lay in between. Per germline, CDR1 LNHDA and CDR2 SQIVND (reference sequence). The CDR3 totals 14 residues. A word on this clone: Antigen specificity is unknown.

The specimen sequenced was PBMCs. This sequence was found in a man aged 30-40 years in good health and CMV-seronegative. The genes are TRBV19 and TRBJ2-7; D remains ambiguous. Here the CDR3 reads CASSKAAVSHEQYF. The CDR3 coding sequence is TGTGCCAGTAGTAAGGCTGCGGTGTCGCACGAGCAGTACTTC.